This entry features one T cell receptor beta chain sequence. Its target is not known. This sample is drawn from a study of Graves' ophthalmopathy and Graves' hyperthyroidism. Notes on the study in general: Sensitivity of about 67% and specificity of 72% to 85% were achieved by the model that predicted ophthalmopathy progression.

RNA transcripts were the template, and TCR beta CDR3 regions were amplified from them. Amplification began with first-round RT-PCR using HTBI primers, then second-round multiplex PCR was performed. From the multiplex PCR reads, TCRdb called clonotypes with MiXCR, one entry per CDR3 protein. The sample lists about 700,000 distinct CDR3 sequences, roughly two fifths occurring once. Germline CDR1 is LNHNV and CDR2 is YYDKDF (reference sequence). Trimming cost V 3 bases and J 1 base, with 3 bases left between them. This CDR3 spans 13 amino acids. The chain links TRBV15 to TRBJ1-4; D gene unclear. The sequenced sample was peripheral blood. The clonotype was recovered from an adult man with Graves' ophthalmopathy. Here the CDR3 DNA reads TGTGCCACCAGCAGCGGAACTAATGAAAAACTGTTTTTT. This codes for CATSSGTNEKLFF.